These 26 T cell receptor beta chains originate from one sample sequenced in a study of cytomegalovirus exposure and HLA in healthy donors. The study ran its PCR with 60 Vbeta and 13 Jbeta primers. Clones were sequenced by immunoSEQ multiplex PCR, and TCRdb holds only the in-frame ones, with some missing. The sample has over 70,000 clones; 70% to 80% are singletons. The sequenced sample consisted of PBMCs. All receptors derive from a woman aged 45-65 years in good health and CMV-seropositive.

This chain joins TRBV19 and TRBJ1-1; D is perhaps TRBD1 (5 bases). V was shortened by 3 bases and J by 6 bases, with 11 bases between the two germline ends. CDR1 LNHDA and CDR2 SQIVND come from the germline V gene (reference sequence). This CDR3 region has 13 residues. The CDR3 bases are TGTGCCAGTAGTATCCAGGGTATGGCTGAAGCTTTCTTT. Translation gives CASSIQGMAEAFF.

The rearrangement links TRBV2 to TRBJ1-6; tentative D call: TRBD1 (5 bases). Trimming removed 6 bases at V and 8 bases at J, with 11 bases between. Germline assignment: CDR1 SNHLY and CDR2 FYNNEI. CDR3 length: 13 amino acids. CDR3 nucleotides: TGTGCCAGCAGAGTCGCGGGGGATTCACCCCTCCACTTT. Translating gives CASRVAGDSPLHF.

The chain has TRBV6-4 and TRBJ2-1; 7 bases fit TRBD1. With 0 bases clipped from V and 10 bases from J, the junction kept 6 bases outside the gene matches. Germline V gives CDR1 MRHNA, CDR2 SNTAGT. The CDR3 is 14 residues long. The CDR3 loop reads CASSDSVGGDEQFF. CDR3 bases: TGTGCCAGCAGTGACTCGGTAGGGGGCGACGAGCAGTTCTTC.

The V gene is TRBV11-3, the J gene TRBJ2-1, with 10 bases aligning to TRBD1. V was clipped by 1 base and J by 7 bases; unmatched bases: 10. The length of the CDR3 is 17 residues. Germline CDR1 SGHNT, CDR2 YENEEA. CDR3 DNA sequence: TGTGCCAGCAGCTTAGCCCGGGACAGGGGTTGGGGGAATGAGCAGTTCTTC. Translation: CASSLARDRGWGNEQFF.

This sequence joins TRBV11-2 and TRBJ2-5, with D possibly being TRBD2 (5 bases). Trimming removed 7 bases from V and 2 bases from J, with 11 bases in between. CDR3 size: 13 residues. Germline CDR1 is SGHAT and CDR2 is FQNNGV. The CDR3 nucleotides read TGTGCCAGCACCCCCCCGGGGCAAGAGACCCAGTACTTC. Its translation: CASTPPGQETQYF. Complete variable domain (other parts from reference TRBV11-2 and TRBJ2-5): EAGVAQSPRYKIIEKRQSVAFWCNPISGHATLYWYQQILGQGPKLLIQFQNNGVVDDSQLPKDRFSAERLKGVDSTLKIQPAKLEDSAVYLCASTPPGQETQYFGPGTRLLVL.

This clone was seen once. The chain uses TRBV6-5 and TRBJ2-1; D might be TRBD2 (5 bases). The CDR3 consists of 16 residues. CDR1 is MNHEY and CDR2 is SVGAGI in the germline V gene. V lost 4 bases to trimming and J lost 3 bases, with 16 bases between them. This CDR3 is CASSSGLRVGYNEQFF. CDR3 bases: TGTGCCAGCAGTTCTGGGTTGCGGGTAGGCTACAATGAGCAGTTCTTC.

The rearrangement uses TRBV15 and TRBJ2-1, with 11 nucleotides matching TRBD2. V was pared by 0 bases and J by 5 bases, with 6 bases of the junction left unmatched. Germline CDR1 and CDR2: LNHNV and YYDKDF (reference sequence). The CDR3 is 17 residues long. CDR3 DNA: TGTGCCACCAGCAGAGATTTTGGGACTAGCGGAAACAATGAGCAGTTCTTC. It codes for CATSRDFGTSGNNEQFF.

The chain combines TRBV5-6 with TRBJ1-3; D uncertain. Trimming cost V 2 bases and J 2 bases, with 11 bases left between them. This CDR3 is 15 amino acids long. CDR1 and CDR2 from the germline V gene are SGHDT and YYEEEE. CDR3 coding DNA: TGTGCCAGCAGCTTTGCCTCAAGCCCTGGAAACACCATATATTTT. Amino acids: CASSFASSPGNTIYF.

V and J are TRBV7-3 and TRBJ1-1; D may be TRBD1 (6 bases). Germline CDR1 reads SGHTA; CDR2 reads FQGTGA. The CDR3 extends over 14 amino acids. Between the trimmed V and J ends, which lost 8 bases and 5 bases, there was a span of 18 bases. The DNA of the CDR3 is TGTGCCAGCTCACCGGGGGGCGAGAGTACTGAAGCTTTCTTT. Translating it yields CASSPGGESTEAFF. The full variable domain, completed using reference TRBV7-3 and TRBJ1-1, is GAGVSQTPSNKVTEKGKYVELRCDPISGHTALYWYRQSLGQGPEFLIYFQGTGAADDSGLPNDRFFAVRPEGSVSTLKIQRTERGDSAVYLCASSPGGESTEAFFGQGTRLTVV.

V usage is TRBV5-1 and J usage is TRBJ2-5; TRBD2 matches at 9 bases. CDR3 length: 15 amino acids. V shed 3 bases, J shed 5 bases, and the junction held 8 bases outside the gene matches. Germline lookup yields CDR1 SGHRS and CDR2 YFSETQ. CDR3 amino acids: CASSSAGGPWETQYF. The DNA for the CDR3 is TGCGCCAGCAGCTCGGCGGGGGGGCCATGGGAGACCCAGTACTTC.

The V and J genes are TRBV5-8 and TRBJ1-5; tentatively, D is TRBD1 (5 bases). The germline V gene has CDR1 SGHTS and CDR2 YDEGEE. V shed 3 bases and J shed 0 bases, with 10 bases lying between them. The CDR3 has 15 amino acids. The CDR3 reads CASSSRVHSNQPQHF. In nucleotides, the CDR3 is TGTGCCAGCAGCTCCAGGGTACATAGCAATCAGCCCCAGCATTTT. Full variable domain (outside the CDR3, taken from reference TRBV5-8 and TRBJ1-5): EAGVTQSPTHLIKTRGQQATLRCSPISGHTSVYWYQQALGLGLQFLLWYDEGEERNRGNFPPRFSGRQFPNYSSELNVNALELEDSALYLCASSSRVHSNQPQHFGDGTRLSIL.

As for this clone: A junction boundary mismatches the germline segment, possibly from a read error. The J gene is TRBJ1-2, the V gene TRBV6-5; D uncertain. Germline V gene data show CDR1 as MNHEY and CDR2 as SVGAGI. This CDR3 is built from 13 residues. CDR3 sequence: CACSKPTAGGYTF. Here the CDR3 DNA reads TGTGCCTGCAGCAAACCAACGGCCGGGGGCTACACCTTC.

In its sample, this clone was seen once. The chain recombines TRBV1 with TRBJ2-3; TRBD2, the D gene given by the table, was not confirmed from the DNA. TRBV1 is a listed pseudogene. The CDR3 covers 15 residues. Here the CDR3 reads CTSSQVGLAFDTQYF. The CDR3 nucleotides read TGCACCAGCAGCCAAGTAGGCCTAGCTTTCGATACGCAGTATTTT.

The rearrangement links TRBV5-8 to TRBJ2-5; tentatively, D is TRBD2 (5 bases). Trimming took off 6 bases at V and 5 bases at J, with 20 bases between the two ends. CDR1 and CDR2 (germline): SGHTS, YDEGEE. The length of the CDR3 is 15 residues. The CDR3 sequence: CASNLGGSRFETQYF. In DNA form, the CDR3 reads TGTGCCAGCAACCTCGGAGGCAGCAGATTTGAGACCCAGTACTTC.

This chain links TRBV10-3 with TRBJ2-1; D is uncertain. Germline V gives CDR1 ENHRY, CDR2 SYGVKD. V was trimmed by 3 bases and J by 5 bases, leaving 8 bases between them. This CDR3 has 13 residues. CDR3 nucleotides: TGTGCCATCAGTGATATCCGGGACAATGAGCAGTTCTTC. This gives the protein CAISDIRDNEQFF.

The rearrangement uses TRBV7-2 and TRBJ1-4; 10 nucleotides agree with TRBD1. The V gene end was trimmed by 5 bases and the J gene end by 7 bases; junction bases not matched to a gene: 7. This CDR3 has 15 amino acids. Germline lookup yields CDR1 SGHTA and CDR2 FQGNSA. This CDR3 reads CASSRRTGGGEKLFF. CDR3 sequence (DNA): TGTGCCAGCAGCCGACGGACAGGGGGTGGTGAAAAACTGTTTTTT.

The chain uses TRBV19 and TRBJ2-1, with 10 bases fitting TRBD2. CDR1 is LNHDA, CDR2 SQIVND, per germline (reference sequence). The CDR3 spans 15 residues. V dropped 5 bases and J dropped 7; count of bases not matched to a gene: 8. The DNA of the CDR3 is TGTGCCAGTAGTCCAAACCCGGGACTAGCGAATGAGCAGTTCTTC. Amino acids: CASSPNPGLANEQFF.

This clone was recorded only once. The chain is built from TRBV19 and TRBJ1-2; TRBD1 matches at 10 bases. J gave up 9 bases and V 7 bases, and 11 bases lay outside the gene matches. CDR3 size: 14 residues. Germline V CDR1 and CDR2: LNHDA, SQIVND (reference sequence). The CDR3 loop reads CASTADRGRSSYTF. The CDR3 DNA reads as TGTGCCAGTACTGCGGACAGGGGGAGAAGCAGCTACACCTTC.

V is TRBV2 and J is TRBJ1-4; unclear D gene. CDR3 length: 14 residues. CDR1 is SNHLY and CDR2 is FYNNEI in the germline V gene. V was cut by 6 bases and J by 7 bases, with 15 bases left in between. CDR3 residues: CASSARSLIEKLFF. CDR3 nucleotides: TGTGCCAGCAGCGCTCGGTCGTTAATTGAAAAACTGTTTTTT.

As DNA, the CDR3 is TGTGCCAGCAGTTATTCTGCAGGGGACTATGGCTACACCTTC. The encoded protein is CASSYSAGDYGYTF. The genes are TRBV6-6 and TRBJ1-2; TRBD1 might be the D (6 bases). The CDR3 loop spans 14 amino acids. Germline V gene data show CDR1 as MNHNY and CDR2 as SVGAGI (reference sequence). Trimming took 3 bases from V and 3 from J, leaving 11 bases between them.

This sequence joins TRBV30 and TRBJ2-1; TRBD1 agrees at 8 bases. The CDR3 covers 18 residues. Trimming took 2 bases from V and 4 from J; bases not matched to a gene: 16. CDR1 is GTSNPN, CDR2 SVGIG, per germline (reference sequence). CDR3: CAWSPTRTGFGAYNEQFF. DNA for the CDR3: TGTGCCTGGAGTCCCACCAGGACAGGGTTTGGTGCATACAATGAGCAGTTCTTC.

This chain links TRBV7-8 with TRBJ1-6; 7 bases match TRBD1. With 1 base clipped from V and 6 bases from J, the junction kept 9 bases outside the gene matches. In germline, CDR1 is SGHVS, CDR2 FQNEAQ. The CDR3 is 17 residues long. This CDR3 reads CASSLGAGGFRNSPLHF. CDR3 nucleotides: TGTGCCAGCAGCTTAGGTGCAGGGGGATTCCGTAATTCACCCCTCCACTTT.

This chain connects TRBV6-1 to TRBJ1-1, with D perhaps TRBD1 (6 bases). V was clipped by 4 bases and J by 5 bases, with 17 bases between them. The CDR3 consists of 15 residues. The germline CDR1 and CDR2 sequences are MNHNS and SASEGT. The CDR3 DNA reads as TGTGCCAGCAGTGGGTCCGGGACAAGGGAAACTGAAGCTTTCTTT. This encodes CASSGSGTRETEAFF.

The CDR3 DNA reads TGTGCCAGCAGCTTAGTAGACGGGAGGTCGGACGAGCAGTACTTC. It encodes CASSLVDGRSDEQYF. The chain employs TRBV11-2 and TRBJ2-7, with 7 bases matching TRBD2. In germline, CDR1 is SGHAT, CDR2 FQNNGV. The CDR3 length is 15 residues. Trimming took 1 base from V and 5 from J; bases not matched to a gene: 8.

This clone was seen a few times. The genes are TRBV10-3 and TRBJ1-1, with D possibly matching TRBD1 (5 bases). Trimming removed 4 bases at V and 3 bases at J, with 9 bases between. CDR1 and CDR2 (germline): ENHRY, SYGVKD. The CDR3 consists of 13 residues. DNA of the CDR3: TGTGCCATCAGTGTTGGGGGGGACACTGAAGCTTTCTTT. Residues: CAISVGGDTEAFF.

As to this clone: Germline is not matched at one junction end, which may reflect a read error. The same CDR3 also results from other DNA sequences found in this sample. Here the CDR3 reads CASSFQGAGTEAFF. In DNA form, the CDR3 reads TGCGCCAGCAGTTTCCAGGGGGCGGGCACTGAAGCTTTCTTT. This sequence joins TRBV27 and TRBJ1-1; 8 positions match TRBD1. Germline loops: CDR1 MNHEY, CDR2 SMNVEV (reference sequence). The CDR3 consists of 14 residues.